Following are 12 T cell receptor beta chains from one sample sequenced in a study of shared clonotypes between healthy human individuals. Assay: immunoSEQ multiplex PCR; the TCRdb copy retains only in-frame clones and omits some. The table lists 2.3 million or so clones, roughly 93% of them singletons, with about 0.39% in the top ten. The source material was naive CD4+ T cells from PBMCs. Subset meaning: CD45RA+ positively selected. These receptors were obtained from a man between 18 and 29 years old in good health. Some clones in this sample may be carry-over from other donors' samples.

The chain employs TRBV7-9 and TRBJ2-3, with 10 bases aligning to TRBD2. J lost 4 bases, V lost 1 base, and 11 bases had no gene match. The CDR3 covers 18 residues. Germline assignment: CDR1 SEHNR and CDR2 FQNEAQ (reference sequence). CDR3 region: CASSLEMGLAGEADTQYF. Written as DNA, the CDR3 is TGTGCCAGCAGCTTAGAAATGGGGCTAGCGGGAGAGGCAGATACGCAGTATTTT.

The rearrangement links TRBV6-1 to TRBJ2-2; possible D gene TRBD2, 5 bases. Germline CDR1 and CDR2: MNHNS and SASEGT. The CDR3 is 14 amino acids. Trimming shortened V by 10 bases and J by 7 bases, and 19 bases separated the two germline ends. The CDR3 bases are TGTGCCAACTCTATGGACCCGGGGATCGGGGAGCTGTTTTTT. Residues: CANSMDPGIGELFF.

The chain links TRBV10-3 to TRBJ1-1; 12 nucleotides match TRBD1. CDR1 and CDR2 from the germline V gene are ENHRY and SYGVKD. The CDR3 runs 13 residues. The V segment lost 2 bases and the J segment 10 bases; nucleotides outside the gene matches: 2. The CDR3 coding sequence is TGTGCCATCAGTGAGGGGACAGGGGGCCGAGCTTTCTTT. It specifies CAISEGTGGRAFF.

The V gene is TRBV27, the J gene TRBJ2-7; the D is unclear. Germline lookup yields CDR1 MNHEY and CDR2 SMNVEV (reference sequence). The CDR3 is 13 residues long. Trimming removed 8 bases at V and 0 bases at J, with 11 bases between. The CDR3 region has the DNA TGTGCCAGCCGAAGACTGAGCTCCTACGAGCAGTACTTC. It encodes CASRRLSSYEQYF.

The rearrangement links TRBV7-2 to TRBJ2-5; the match to TRBD1 covers 7 bases. The CDR3 has 14 amino acids. Trimming at V came to 5 bases and at J to 1 base, leaving 4 bases not matched to a gene. The germline CDR1 and CDR2 sequences are SGHTA and FQGNSA. The CDR3: CASSPTGFQETQYF. The CDR3 DNA sequence: TGTGCCAGCAGCCCGACAGGGTTCCAAGAGACCCAGTACTTC.

This clone was recorded once. This chain uses TRBV5-1 with TRBJ1-3; the match to TRBD1 covers 7 bases. Germline CDR1 SGHRS, CDR2 YFSETQ. Trimming at V came to 4 bases and at J to 2 bases, leaving 6 bases not matched to a gene. CDR3 length: 15 amino acids. CDR3 sequence: CASSPTRGTGNTIYF. The CDR3, as DNA: TGCGCCAGCAGCCCCACCAGGGGGACTGGAAACACCATATATTTT.

In its sample, this clone was seen once. The chain recombines TRBV9 with TRBJ2-7; possibly TRBD2 for D (6 bases). Trimming took 4 bases from V and 4 from J, leaving 15 bases between them. The CDR3 runs 14 residues. CDR1 is SGDLS and CDR2 is YYNGEE in the germline V gene. CDR3 protein: CASSPPGLLYEQYF. CDR3 DNA sequence: TGTGCCAGCAGCCCACCGGGACTCCTATACGAGCAGTACTTC.

V usage is TRBV19 and J usage is TRBJ2-3; 12 nucleotides match TRBD1. This CDR3 is 16 amino acids long. The trim removed 5 bases at V and 1 base at J, leaving 4 bases unmatched. CDR1 and CDR2 from the germline V gene are LNHDA and SQIVND (reference sequence). The CDR3 protein is CASSPGTGGRTDTQYF. The CDR3 bases are TGTGCCAGTAGTCCGGGGACAGGGGGCCGCACAGATACGCAGTATTTT.

The V call is TRBV7-2, the J call TRBJ2-1; 14 bases map to TRBD2. After removal of 3 bases from V and 9 bases from J, the junction contained 4 bases not matched to a gene. Germline CDR1 is SGHTA and CDR2 is FQGNSA. CDR3 length: 15 amino acids. The CDR3 sequence is CASSFGTSGSGEQFF. In nucleotides, the CDR3 is TGTGCCAGCAGCTTCGGGACTAGCGGGAGTGGTGAGCAGTTCTTC.

The rearrangement links TRBV5-1 to TRBJ2-1, with 7 bases aligning to TRBD1. The CDR3 is made up of 16 amino acids. V lost 4 bases and J lost 5; bases outside the gene matches: 12. Germline assignment: CDR1 SGHRS and CDR2 YFSETQ. CDR3 in amino acids: CASSALGGQVHNEQFF. In DNA form, the CDR3 reads TGCGCCAGCAGCGCGCTAGGAGGACAGGTTCACAATGAGCAGTTCTTC.

This chain links TRBV7-9 with TRBJ1-2; TRBD1 matches 10 bases. The ends lost 5 bases at V and 6 bases at J; junction bases unmatched: 12. Germline V gene data show CDR1 as SEHNR and CDR2 as FQNEAQ (reference sequence). This CDR3 comprises 16 residues. CDR3 in DNA: TGTGCCAGCAGCCCCGGGACAGGGGACCATCCCCATGGCTACACCTTC. Translated: CASSPGTGDHPHGYTF.

V is TRBV11-2 and J is TRBJ1-3; D unclear. The CDR3 has 14 amino acids. V was clipped by 10 bases and J by 1 base, with 14 bases between them. Germline CDR1 reads SGHAT; CDR2 reads FQNNGV. CDR3 nucleotide sequence: TGTGCCACGCAAGGGTCGCTATCTGGAAACACCATATATTTT. Translating it yields CATQGSLSGNTIYF.